The next 20 T cell receptor beta chains were all read from a single sample in a study of beta chain features in type 1 diabetes. Study-level points and caveats: Type 1 diabetes patients had moderately but significantly shorter TCRB CDR3s in all four CD4+ subsets.

TCRB transcripts that were expressed got sequenced, as all of the isolated RNA had been reverse transcribed. This table comes from immunoSEQ multiplex PCR, and its TCRdb copy is limited to in-frame clones, with some not included. Of roughly 340,000 clones listed, roughly 13% were seen once; the top ten hold approximately 0.011%. These TCRs are of unknown antigen specificity. Specimen: naive CD4+ T cells from blood. These receptors came from a woman under 30 with type 1 diabetes.

The chain is built from TRBV2 and TRBJ2-7, with D possibly matching TRBD2 (6 bases). CDR1 and CDR2 from the germline V gene are SNHLY and FYNNEI. The CDR3 has 12 amino acids. V was trimmed by 6 bases and J by 6 bases, leaving 12 bases between them. CDR3 loop: CASREGPSEQYF. The CDR3 DNA sequence: TGTGCCAGCAGGGAGGGCCCCTCCGAGCAGTACTTC.

V gene TRBV23-1 combines with J gene TRBJ2-5, with D possibly being TRBD1 (5 bases). TRBV23-1 is marked as an open reading frame, function uncertain. This CDR3 contains 17 residues. The V and J ends lost 2 bases and 5 bases respectively, with 21 bases between them. The CDR3 nucleotides are TGCGCCAGCAGTCAAACGTCCCCCACAGGTCGAAAGGAGACCCAGTACTTC. As protein: CASSQTSPTGRKETQYF.

V usage is TRBV7-2 and J usage is TRBJ1-1; D unresolved. The CDR3 length is 15 residues. The germline gives CDR1 SGHTA, CDR2 FQGNSA. Trimming cost V 7 bases and J 0 bases, with 15 bases left between them. In DNA form, the CDR3 reads TGTGCCAGCACCATTCGGAGGGTCATGAACACTGAAGCTTTCTTT. Its protein is CASTIRRVMNTEAFF.

This clone showed up just a few times. The chain employs TRBV4-3 and TRBJ2-1; maybe TRBD2 (5 bases). Trimming shortened V by 0 bases and J by 5 bases, and 11 bases separated the two germline ends. The CDR3 is 15 residues long. Per germline, CDR1 LGHNA and CDR2 YSLEER. CDR3 sequence: CASSQDWTYHNEQFF. The CDR3 region has the DNA TGCGCCAGCAGCCAAGATTGGACTTACCACAATGAGCAGTTCTTC.

This clone was observed a few times. The chain employs TRBV23-1 and TRBJ2-3; 7 bases align to TRBD1. TRBV23-1 counts as an open reading frame of uncertain function. The J segment lost 5 bases and the V segment lost 6 bases, leaving 17 bases of the junction unmatched. The CDR3 is 17 amino acids. In DNA form, the CDR3 reads TGCGCCAGCAGGGCACGCTGCCCCGGGACAGAAGGAGATACGCAGTATTTT. This sequence encodes CASRARCPGTEGDTQYF.

DNA of the CDR3: TGTGCCAGCAGCCAAGGACAGGATGGCTATGGCTACACCTTC. The encoded protein is CASSQGQDGYGYTF. The V gene is TRBV14, the J gene TRBJ1-2; TRBD1 might be the D (6 bases). V lost 1 base to trimming and J lost 4 bases, with 10 bases between them. The CDR3 has 14 residues. From germline, CDR1 is SGHDN and CDR2 FVKESK.

V gene TRBV28 combines with J gene TRBJ2-7; a weak D match, TRBD2 (5 bases). Germline V gives CDR1 MDHEN, CDR2 SYDVKM. V lost 2 bases and J lost 0, with 8 bases in between. The length of the CDR3 is 14 residues. The CDR3 loop is CASSLEGNSYEQYF. The CDR3 bases are TGTGCCAGCAGTTTAGAGGGCAACTCCTACGAGCAGTACTTC.

The chain combines TRBV20-1 with TRBJ2-7; no clear D. CDR1 and CDR2 (germline): DFQATT, SNEGSKA (reference sequence). This CDR3 comprises 11 residues. Trimming shortened V by 6 bases and J by 4 bases, and 10 bases separated the two germline ends. The CDR3 coding sequence is TGCAGTGCCCCCTCCGGGTACGAGCAGTACTTC. Translation: CSAPSGYEQYF.

This clone turned up a few times. V usage is TRBV30 and J usage is TRBJ1-2; D ambiguous. Germline CDR1 reads GTSNPN; CDR2 reads SVGIG (reference sequence). This CDR3 is 15 amino acids long. Trimming cost V 5 bases and J 5 bases, with 21 bases left between them. CDR3 amino acids: CAWVLRRPAGYGYTF. In DNA, the CDR3 is TGTGCCTGGGTTCTCCGAAGGCCCGCGGGGTATGGCTACACCTTC.

The sample holds a few counts of this clone. Other DNA sequences in this sample translate to the same CDR3. The genes are TRBV7-9 and TRBJ2-1; unclear D gene. The CDR3 covers 14 residues. The germline CDR1 and CDR2 sequences are SEHNR and FQNEAQ (reference sequence). The V and J ends lost 1 base and 2 bases respectively, with 6 bases between them. This CDR3 is CASSLVSTYNEQFF. The DNA for the CDR3 is TGTGCCAGCAGCTTAGTCAGTACCTACAATGAGCAGTTCTTC.

The chain combines TRBV28 with TRBJ2-1; 7 nucleotides match TRBD2. In germline, CDR1 is MDHEN, CDR2 SYDVKM. V shed 8 bases and J 6 bases; nucleotides not matched to a gene: 7. This CDR3 comprises 13 residues. CDR3 sequence reads: CASPATGGNEQFF. In DNA form, the CDR3 reads TGTGCCAGCCCCGCCACGGGGGGCAATGAGCAGTTCTTC.

This clone was counted between two and nine times. V usage is TRBV19 and J usage is TRBJ2-4; possibly TRBD1 for D (6 bases). V lost 5 bases, J lost 4 bases, and 15 bases lay in between. Germline values: CDR1 LNHDA, CDR2 SQIVND (reference sequence). The CDR3 length is 15 residues. CDR3 protein: CASSSPGDIKNIQYF. The CDR3 DNA reads TGTGCCAGTAGTTCCCCAGGGGACATAAAAAACATTCAGTACTTC.

This clone was counted between two and nine times. J is TRBJ2-5 and V is TRBV10-3, with 11 positions matching TRBD2. Germline CDR1 is ENHRY and CDR2 is SYGVKD. The CDR3 contains 15 residues. V was pared by 8 bases and J by 0 bases, with 5 bases of the junction left unmatched. The CDR3 reads CAIGRLAGNQETQYF. CDR3 nucleotide sequence: TGTGCCATCGGTCGACTAGCGGGGAACCAAGAGACCCAGTACTTC.

This chain connects TRBV25-1 to TRBJ2-2; the D is unclear. CDR1 is MGHDK, CDR2 SYGVNS, per germline. V dropped 3 bases and J dropped 7 bases, with 12 bases sitting between them. The CDR3 contains 14 residues. The CDR3 region has the DNA TGTGCCAGCAGTGACGCTTTGAGGATCGGGGAGCTGTTTTTT. Protein sequence: CASSDALRIGELFF. The whole variable domain, remainder taken from reference TRBV25-1 and TRBJ2-2, is EADIYQTPRYLVIGTGKKITLECSQTMGHDKMYWYQQDPGMELHLIHYSYGVNSTEKGDLSSESTVSRIRTEHFPLTLESARPSHTSQYLCASSDALRIGELFFGEGSRLTVL.

J is TRBJ1-2 and V is TRBV4-1, with TRBD1 as a possible D gene (6 bases). The CDR3 has 14 amino acids. Germline CDR1 is MGHRA and CDR2 is YSYEKL. V shed 6 bases and J shed 8 bases, with 19 bases lying between them. CDR3 sequence reads: CASRLWGGAKGYTF. Here the CDR3 DNA reads TGCGCCAGCAGGTTATGGGGGGGGGCTAAAGGCTACACCTTC.

This clone was counted only a few times. This chain joins TRBV15 and TRBJ2-4, with D maybe TRBD2 (6 bases). Trimming stripped 5 bases from V and 3 bases from J, with 14 bases between. The CDR3 runs 15 residues. Germline-derived CDR1 and CDR2 are LNHNV and YYDKDF (reference sequence). This CDR3 reads CATSRGEWNKNIQYF. The CDR3 DNA sequence: TGTGCCACCAGCCGCGGGGAATGGAACAAAAACATTCAGTACTTC.

This clone has just a few counts. The chain recombines TRBV9 with TRBJ2-6; unclear D gene. V was trimmed by 2 bases and J by 4 bases, leaving 10 bases between them. Germline V gene sequence: CDR1 SGDLS, CDR2 YYNGEE. CDR3 length equals 15 residues. In nucleotides, the CDR3 is TGTGCCAGCAGCGTCCGCCCTGCGGGGGCCAACGTCCTGACTTTC. It codes for CASSVRPAGANVLTF.

This clone was counted only a few times. The J gene is TRBJ1-3, the V gene TRBV18; D unclear. CDR1 and CDR2 from the germline V gene are KGHSH and LQKENI. The CDR3 consists of 14 residues. With 3 bases removed from V and 0 bases from J, the gap between germline ends came to 6 bases. The CDR3 region is CASSPTDSGNTIYF. The DNA of the CDR3 is TGTGCCAGCTCACCCACAGACTCTGGAAACACCATATATTTT.

A few counts support this clone. The V and J genes are TRBV5-1 and TRBJ2-5, with 9 bases identical to TRBD2. The germline V gene encodes CDR1 SGHRS and CDR2 YFSETQ. This CDR3 spans 16 amino acids. V shed 4 bases, J shed 2 bases, and the junction held 9 bases outside the gene matches. The CDR3, as DNA: TGCGCCAGCAGCATCGCGGGGGGGCCACGTCAAGAGACCCAGTACTTC. Amino acids: CASSIAGGPRQETQYF.

The table lists this clone with a few counts. V gene TRBV7-9 combines with J gene TRBJ2-5, with TRBD1 identical over 7 bases. Germline lookup yields CDR1 SEHNR and CDR2 FQNEAQ (reference sequence). This CDR3 contains 12 residues. Losses at the gene ends were 5 bases for V and 7 bases for J; bases not matched to a gene: 4. The CDR3, as DNA: TGTGCCAGCAGCGTGACAGGGAGGACCCAGTACTTC. This codes for CASSVTGRTQYF.